This T cell receptor (beta chain) appears in the sequencing data of a study of chemoradiotherapy in HPV16-positive cancers. The CDR3 has 16 residues. CDR1 is SGHRS and CDR2 is YFSETQ in the germline V gene. This clone appeared a few times. An end of the junction differs from the germline gene, which may be a read error. Profiling relied on immunoSEQ multiplex PCR, and the TCRdb table lists in-frame clones only, not all of them. The sample includes about 20,000 clones, around four fifths seen only once; the top ten take approximately 3.5%. The chain is built from TRBV5-1 and TRBJ2-6, with D perhaps TRBD1 (6 bases). The clonotype comes from a human donor with HPV-associated anogenital cancer. The sequencing used blood, collected from a patient who underwent chemoradiotherapy. The CDR3 coding sequence is TGCGCCAGCCGCTTGGGGGCGAAATCTGGGGCCAACGTCCTGACTTTC. Residues: CASRLGAKSGANVLTF.